This paragraph reports one TCR beta chain. Its antigen remains unknown. This sample was included in a study of persistence of HIV-infected CD4 T cells. Whole-study context: The sample holds CD4+ T cells responsive to CMV or HIV-1 Gag.

Stimulation used about 9.5 ug/mL lysate from CMV-infected fibroblasts. Sorted nonresponding memory CD4+ T cells were CD40L-negative, CD69-negative, CD45RO-high. Inclusion required CMV-positive serology and CD4+ counts above 400 cells/uL. Sequencing used immunoSEQ version 4 in survey mode. Clones were read by immunoSEQ multiplex PCR, and TCRdb kept only the in-frame ones, dropping some. This sample yields approximately 30,000 clones, of which roughly 87% are seen a single time; around 6.6% belongs to the top ten. V gave up 2 bases and J gave up 0 bases, with 15 bases separating them. CDR3 size: 17 residues. In germline, CDR1 is WNHNN, CDR2 SYGVQD (reference sequence).

V usage is TRBV10-1 and J usage is TRBJ2-3; D is undetermined. The TCR was taken from an adult woman with HIV who was CMV-seropositive. The sample here was CD4+ T cells sorted from PBMCs after 18-hour stimulation, taken from a patient who received antiretroviral therapy. Here the CDR3 DNA reads TGCGCCAGCAGTGAGAGTCTCGCGTATTCTAGCACAGATACGCAGTATTTT. Its protein is CASSESLAYSSTDTQYF.